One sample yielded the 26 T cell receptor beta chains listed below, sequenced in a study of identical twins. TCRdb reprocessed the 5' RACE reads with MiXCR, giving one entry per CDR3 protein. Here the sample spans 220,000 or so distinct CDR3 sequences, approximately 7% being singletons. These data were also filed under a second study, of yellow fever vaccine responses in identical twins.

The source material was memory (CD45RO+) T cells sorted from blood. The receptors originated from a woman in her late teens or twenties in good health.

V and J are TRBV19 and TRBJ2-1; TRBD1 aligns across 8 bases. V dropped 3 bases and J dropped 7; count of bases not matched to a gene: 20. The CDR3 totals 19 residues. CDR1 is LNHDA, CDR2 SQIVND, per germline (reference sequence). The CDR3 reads CASSIGAGGVSLNRNEQFF. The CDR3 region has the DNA TGTGCCAGTAGTATCGGGGCAGGGGGCGTAAGTCTGAACAGGAATGAGCAGTTCTTC.

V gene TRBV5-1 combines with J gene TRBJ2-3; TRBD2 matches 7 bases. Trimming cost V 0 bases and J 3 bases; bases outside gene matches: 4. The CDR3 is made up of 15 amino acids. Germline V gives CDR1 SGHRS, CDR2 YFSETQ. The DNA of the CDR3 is TGCGCCAGCAGCTTGGTTCTAGCGGATACAGATACGCAGTATTTT. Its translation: CASSLVLADTDTQYF.

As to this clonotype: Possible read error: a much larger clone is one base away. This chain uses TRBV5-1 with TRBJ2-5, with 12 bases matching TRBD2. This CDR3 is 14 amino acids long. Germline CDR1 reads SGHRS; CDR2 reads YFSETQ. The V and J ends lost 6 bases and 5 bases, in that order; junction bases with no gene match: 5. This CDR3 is CASNWTSGDETQYF. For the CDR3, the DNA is TGCGCCAGCAACTGGACTAGCGGGGATGAGACCCAGTACTTC.

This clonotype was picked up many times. In nucleotides, the CDR3 is TGTGCCAGCAGCTTGGGGGGACAGCCAACGGAAAAACTGTTTTTT. Its translation: CASSLGGQPTEKLFF. The chain carries TRBV11-2 and TRBJ1-4; 7 positions match TRBD1. This CDR3 is built from 15 residues. V shed 3 bases and J 8 bases; nucleotides not matched to a gene: 9. Looked up from germline, CDR1 is SGHAT and CDR2 is FQNNGV.

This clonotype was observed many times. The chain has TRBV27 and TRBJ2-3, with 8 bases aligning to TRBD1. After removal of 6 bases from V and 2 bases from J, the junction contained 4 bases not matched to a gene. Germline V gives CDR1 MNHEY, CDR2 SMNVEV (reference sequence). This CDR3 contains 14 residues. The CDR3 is CASRSTGATDTQYF. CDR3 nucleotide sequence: TGTGCCAGCAGATCGACAGGGGCCACAGATACGCAGTATTTT.

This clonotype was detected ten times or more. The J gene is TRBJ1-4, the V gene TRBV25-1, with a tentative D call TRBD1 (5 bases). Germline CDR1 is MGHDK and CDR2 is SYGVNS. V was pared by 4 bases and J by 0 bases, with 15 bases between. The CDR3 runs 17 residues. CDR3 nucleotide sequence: TGTGCCAGCAGTGGACAGCTACTCCAATCAACTAATGAAAAACTGTTTTTT. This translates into CASSGQLLQSTNEKLFF.

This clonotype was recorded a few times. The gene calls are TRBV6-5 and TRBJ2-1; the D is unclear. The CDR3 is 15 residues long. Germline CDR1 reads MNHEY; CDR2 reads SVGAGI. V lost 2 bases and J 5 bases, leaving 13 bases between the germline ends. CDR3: CASSYTPNPHNEQFF. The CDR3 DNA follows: TGTGCCAGCAGTTACACCCCGAACCCCCACAATGAGCAGTTCTTC.

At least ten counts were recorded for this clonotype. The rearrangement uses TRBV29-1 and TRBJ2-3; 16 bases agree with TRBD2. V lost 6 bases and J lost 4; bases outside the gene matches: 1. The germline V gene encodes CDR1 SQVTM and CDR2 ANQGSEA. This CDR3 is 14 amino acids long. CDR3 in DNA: TGCAGCGTGGGACTAGCGGGAGGGTCAGATACGCAGTATTTT. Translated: CSVGLAGGSDTQYF.

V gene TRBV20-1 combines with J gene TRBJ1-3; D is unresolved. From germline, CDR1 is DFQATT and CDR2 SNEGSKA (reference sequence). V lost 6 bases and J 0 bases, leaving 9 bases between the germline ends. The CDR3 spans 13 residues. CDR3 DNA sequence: TGCAGTGCCCAGTACAGCTCTGGAAACACCATATATTTT. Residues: CSAQYSSGNTIYF.

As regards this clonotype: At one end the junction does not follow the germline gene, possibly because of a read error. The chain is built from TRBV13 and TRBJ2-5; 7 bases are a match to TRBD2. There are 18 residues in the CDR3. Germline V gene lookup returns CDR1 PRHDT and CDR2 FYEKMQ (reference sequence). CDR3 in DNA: TGTACCAGCAGCCGAGCCTCCTCTGGTCTAGCGGTAAAAGAGACCCAGTACTTC. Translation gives CTSSRASSGLAVKETQYF.

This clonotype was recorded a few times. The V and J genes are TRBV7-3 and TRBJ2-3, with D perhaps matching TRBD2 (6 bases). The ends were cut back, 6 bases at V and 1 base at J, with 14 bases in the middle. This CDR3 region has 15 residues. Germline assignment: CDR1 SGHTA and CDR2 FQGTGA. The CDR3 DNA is TGTGCCAGCAGGTCTGGCGGAGGGGGCACAGATACGCAGTATTTT. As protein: CASRSGGGGTDTQYF.

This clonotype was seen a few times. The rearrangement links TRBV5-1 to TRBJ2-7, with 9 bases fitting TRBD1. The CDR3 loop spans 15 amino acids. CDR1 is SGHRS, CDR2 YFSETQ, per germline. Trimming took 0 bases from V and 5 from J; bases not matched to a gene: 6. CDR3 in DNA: TGCGCCAGCAGCTTGGAGGACAGGGGATGCGACGAGCAGTACGTC. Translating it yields CASSLEDRGCDEQYV.

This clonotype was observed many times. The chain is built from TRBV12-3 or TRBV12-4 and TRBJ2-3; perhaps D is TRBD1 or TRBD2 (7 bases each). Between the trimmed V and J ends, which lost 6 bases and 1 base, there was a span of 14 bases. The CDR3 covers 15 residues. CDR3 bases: TGTGCCAGCAGGGGAGGGGGCGCCGGCACAGATACGCAGTATTTT. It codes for CASRGGGAGTDTQYF.

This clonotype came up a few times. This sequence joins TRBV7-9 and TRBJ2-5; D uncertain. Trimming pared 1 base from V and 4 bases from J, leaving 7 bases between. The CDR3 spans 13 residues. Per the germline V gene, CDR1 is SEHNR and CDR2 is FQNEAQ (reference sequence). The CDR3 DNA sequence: TGTGCCAGCAGCTTAGACAGTGGAGAGACCCAGTACTTC. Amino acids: CASSLDSGETQYF.

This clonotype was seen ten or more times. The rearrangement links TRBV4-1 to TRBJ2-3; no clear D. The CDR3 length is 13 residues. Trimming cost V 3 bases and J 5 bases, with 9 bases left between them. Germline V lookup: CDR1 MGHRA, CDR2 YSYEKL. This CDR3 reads CASSHQYGDTQYF. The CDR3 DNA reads TGCGCCAGCAGCCATCAGTATGGAGATACGCAGTATTTT.

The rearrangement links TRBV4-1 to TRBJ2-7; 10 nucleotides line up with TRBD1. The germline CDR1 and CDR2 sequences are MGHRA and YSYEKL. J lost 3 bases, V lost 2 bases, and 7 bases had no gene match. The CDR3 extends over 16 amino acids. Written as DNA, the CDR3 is TGCGCCAGCAGCCAACAACCCGGGACAGGGGACTACGAGCAGTACTTC. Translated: CASSQQPGTGDYEQYF.

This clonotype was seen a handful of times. The CDR3 DNA reads TGCGCCAGCAGCCGGGACAGGGGGCGGACAGATACGCAGTATTTT. The encoded protein is CASSRDRGRTDTQYF. The gene calls are TRBV5-1 and TRBJ2-3; 12 bases align to TRBD1. From germline, CDR1 is SGHRS and CDR2 YFSETQ. Germline trimming cut 4 bases from V and 3 bases from J; bases unmatched to any gene: 3. This CDR3 is 15 amino acids long.

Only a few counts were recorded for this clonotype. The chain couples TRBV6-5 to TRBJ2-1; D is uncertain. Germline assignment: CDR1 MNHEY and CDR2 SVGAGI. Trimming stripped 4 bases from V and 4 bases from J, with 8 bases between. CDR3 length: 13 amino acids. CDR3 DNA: TGTGCCAGCAGTTTCCGGGTATACAATGAGCAGTTCTTC. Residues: CASSFRVYNEQFF.

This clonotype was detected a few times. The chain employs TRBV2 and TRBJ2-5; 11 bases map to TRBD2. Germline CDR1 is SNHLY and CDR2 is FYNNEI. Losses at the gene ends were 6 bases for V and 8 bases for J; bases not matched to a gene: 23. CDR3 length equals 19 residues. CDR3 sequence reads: CASRQRSGTSGDLRDTQYF. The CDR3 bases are TGTGCCAGCAGACAAAGATCCGGGACTAGCGGCGACCTAAGAGACACCCAGTACTTC. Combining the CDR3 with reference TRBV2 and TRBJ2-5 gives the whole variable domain EPEVTQTPSHQVTQMGQEVILRCVPISNHLYFYWYRQILGQKVEFLVSFYNNEISEKSEIFDDQFSVERPDGSNFTLKIRSTKLEDSAMYFCASRQRSGTSGDLRDTQYFGPGTRLLVL.

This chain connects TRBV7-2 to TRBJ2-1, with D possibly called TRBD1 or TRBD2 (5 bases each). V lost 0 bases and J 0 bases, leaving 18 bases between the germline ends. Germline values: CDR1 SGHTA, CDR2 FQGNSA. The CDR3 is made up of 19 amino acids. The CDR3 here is CASSLAGARAGSSYNEQFF. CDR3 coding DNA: TGTGCCAGCAGCTTAGCAGGGGCGAGGGCGGGCAGCTCCTACAATGAGCAGTTCTTC.

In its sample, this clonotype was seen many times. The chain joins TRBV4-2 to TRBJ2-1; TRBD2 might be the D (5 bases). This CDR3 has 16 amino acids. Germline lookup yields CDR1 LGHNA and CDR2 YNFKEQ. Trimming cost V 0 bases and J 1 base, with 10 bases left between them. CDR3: CASSQEGGESYNEQFF. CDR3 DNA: TGTGCCAGCAGCCAAGAAGGTGGGGAGTCCTACAATGAGCAGTTCTTC.

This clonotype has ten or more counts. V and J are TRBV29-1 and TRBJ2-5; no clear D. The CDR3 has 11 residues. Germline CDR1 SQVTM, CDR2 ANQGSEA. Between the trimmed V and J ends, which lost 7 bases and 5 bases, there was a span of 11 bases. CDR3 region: CSGGPGETQYF. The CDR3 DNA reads TGCAGCGGTGGACCTGGTGAGACCCAGTACTTC. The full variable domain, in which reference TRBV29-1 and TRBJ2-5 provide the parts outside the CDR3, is SAVISQKPSRDICQRGTSLTIQCQVDSQVTMMFWYRQQPGQSLTLIATANQGSEATYESGFVIDKFPISRPNLTFSTLTVSNMSPEDSSIYLCSGGPGETQYFGPGTRLLVL.

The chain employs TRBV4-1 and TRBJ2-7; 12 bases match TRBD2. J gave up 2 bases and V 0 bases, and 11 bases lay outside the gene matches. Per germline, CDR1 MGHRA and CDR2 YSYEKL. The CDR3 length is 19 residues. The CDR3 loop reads CASSQDRSLAGGPTYEQYF. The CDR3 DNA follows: TGCGCCAGCAGCCAAGATAGGTCACTAGCGGGAGGCCCTACCTACGAGCAGTACTTC.

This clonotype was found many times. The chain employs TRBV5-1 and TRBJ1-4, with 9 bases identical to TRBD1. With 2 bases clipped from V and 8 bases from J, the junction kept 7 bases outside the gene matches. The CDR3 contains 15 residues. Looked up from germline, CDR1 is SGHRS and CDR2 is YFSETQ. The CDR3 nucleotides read TGCGCCAGCAGCTTCAACAGGGGGCAGGAAGAAAAACTGTTTTTT. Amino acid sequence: CASSFNRGQEEKLFF. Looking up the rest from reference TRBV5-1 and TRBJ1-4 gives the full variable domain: KAGVTQTPRYLIKTRGQQVTLSCSPISGHRSVSWYQQTPGQGLQFLFEYFSETQRNKGNFPGRFSGRQFSNSRSEMNVSTLELGDSALYLCASSFNRGQEEKLFFGSGTQLSVL.

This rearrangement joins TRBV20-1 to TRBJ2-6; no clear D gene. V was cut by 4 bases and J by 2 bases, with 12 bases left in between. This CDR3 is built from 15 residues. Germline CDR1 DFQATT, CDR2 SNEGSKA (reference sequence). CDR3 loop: CSAIEEFTGANVLTF. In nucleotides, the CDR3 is TGCAGTGCTATCGAGGAGTTCACTGGGGCCAACGTCCTGACTTTC.

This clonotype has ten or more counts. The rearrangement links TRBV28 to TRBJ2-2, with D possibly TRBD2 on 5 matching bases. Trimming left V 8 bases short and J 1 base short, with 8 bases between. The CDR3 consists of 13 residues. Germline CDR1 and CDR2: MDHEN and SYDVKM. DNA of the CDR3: TGTGCCAGCCTGGGAGTGAACACCGGGGAGCTGTTTTTT. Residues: CASLGVNTGELFF.